This entry lists 5 T cell receptor beta chains sequenced from one sample in a study of CD8 T cells in Susac syndrome (dated by TCRdb to between 2019 and 2020). The receptor library was made with the immunoSEQ multiplex PCR assay. RNA was extracted with the RNeasy kit and 0.5 to 1 ug was reverse transcribed using random hexamers. Through fastp at Q25 and MiXCR, TCRdb rebuilt clones from the public reads, retaining in-frame beta chains. Identical CDR3 protein sequences are pooled into one entry, listed with their most common genes and DNA. The sample table holds fewer than 140,000 distinct CDR3 sequences, of which approximately 95% were seen once. The top ten clonotypes cover 0.41% of the sample. The sample comprised CD8+ T cells from PBMCs. Receptor source: a human donor with Susac syndrome.

This clonotype was recorded a few times. The chain is built from TRBV4-3 and TRBJ1-1, with 8 positions matching TRBD1. Germline loops: CDR1 LGHNA, CDR2 YSLEER. The J segment lost 3 bases and the V segment lost 0 bases, leaving 3 bases of the junction unmatched. The CDR3 spans 15 residues. The CDR3 region has the DNA TGCGCCAGCAGCCAAGAGACAGGGGCGGACACTGAAGCTTTCTTT. Translating it yields CASSQETGADTEAFF.

The rearrangement links TRBV15 to TRBJ2-5; TRBD2 matches at 11 bases. Germline V gene data show CDR1 as LNHNV and CDR2 as YYDKDF (reference sequence). V trimming: 5 bases; J trimming: 5 bases; junction bases outside the gene matches: 4. The CDR3 has 14 amino acids. The CDR3: CATSATSGAETQYF. The CDR3, as DNA: TGTGCCACCAGCGCGACTAGCGGGGCGGAGACCCAGTACTTC. Together with reference TRBV15 and TRBJ2-5, the CDR3 gives the full variable domain: DAMVIQNPRYQVTQFGKPVTLSCSQTLNHNVMYWYQQKSSQAPKLLFHYYDKDFNNEADTPDNFQSRRPNTSFCFLDIRSPGLGDTAMYLCATSATSGAETQYFGPGTRLLVL.

The chain links TRBV29-1 to TRBJ2-7, with D unclear. Per the germline V gene, CDR1 is SQVTM and CDR2 is ANQGSEA. The CDR3 sequence is 14 residues long. V lost 3 bases and J 2 bases, leaving 14 bases between the germline ends. The CDR3: CSVEGSVIPYEQYF. The DNA for the CDR3 is TGCAGCGTTGAGGGGTCAGTCATTCCCTACGAGCAGTACTTC.

The V gene is TRBV20-1, the J gene TRBJ2-7, with D possibly called TRBD1 or TRBD2 (6 bases each). There are 12 residues in the CDR3. Germline-derived CDR1 and CDR2 are DFQATT and SNEGSKA (reference sequence). V was cut by 5 bases and J by 2 bases, with 10 bases left in between. The CDR3 sequence: CSARGPAYEQYF. The CDR3 DNA reads as TGCAGTGCTCGGGGGCCCGCCTACGAGCAGTACTTC.

CDR3 residues: CASSIGAGYEQYF. CDR3 DNA: TGTGCCAGTAGTATAGGGGCAGGCTACGAGCAGTACTTC. This chain uses TRBV19 with TRBJ2-7, with D uncertain. The CDR3 sequence is 13 residues long. From germline, CDR1 is LNHDA and CDR2 SQIVND (reference sequence). Between the trimmed V and J ends, which lost 1 base and 3 bases, there was a span of 7 bases.